The table lists the clone carrying this T cell receptor beta chain with a count of one. Its antigen is currently unknown. Combining a sample-barcoded 5' primer with a J-beta primer mix, a second PCR ran for about 6 to 11 cycles. TCRdb re-derived calls from the 5' RACE reads in MiXCR, one entry per CDR3 protein. The table has more than 900,000 distinct CDR3 sequences, around 29% seen once. This specimen belongs to a study of blood T cells in healthy people across ages. Whole-study results and caveats: Researchers judged that diversity estimates from one million T cells fell short of true values. Older age went with lower TCR beta diversity per million T cells, in a roughly linear way.

Germline CDR1 LGHNA, CDR2 YNFKEQ. J lost 8 bases, V lost 1 base, and 14 bases had no gene match. CDR3 length: 17 residues. The same sample was also used in a study of T cells of mothers and their children. That source adds: Mothers gave over 8 million TCR beta CDR3 reads each, and children roughly 3 million each. No persistent microchimeric T cell clones were detected at roughly 94 clones per million clonotypes sensitivity.

The receptor was isolated from a woman between 40 and 50 years old in good health. The J gene is TRBJ1-2, the V gene TRBV4-2; TRBD1 matches 9 bases. The specimen was blood. The CDR3 DNA is TGTGCCAGCAGCCAAGCCTGGAGGGGACAGGGAGGATTAGGCTACACCTTC. Its protein is CASSQAWRGQGGLGYTF.